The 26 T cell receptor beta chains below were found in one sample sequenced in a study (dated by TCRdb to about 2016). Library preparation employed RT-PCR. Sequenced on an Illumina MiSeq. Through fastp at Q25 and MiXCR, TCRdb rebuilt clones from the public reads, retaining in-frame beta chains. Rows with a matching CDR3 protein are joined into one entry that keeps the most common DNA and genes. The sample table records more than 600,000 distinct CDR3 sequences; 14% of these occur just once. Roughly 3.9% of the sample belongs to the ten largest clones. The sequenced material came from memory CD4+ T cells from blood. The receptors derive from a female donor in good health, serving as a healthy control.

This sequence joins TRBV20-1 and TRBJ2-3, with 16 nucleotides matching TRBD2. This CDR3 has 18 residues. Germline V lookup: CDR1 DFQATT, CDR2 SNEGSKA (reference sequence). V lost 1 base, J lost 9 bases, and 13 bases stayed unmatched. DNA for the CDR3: TGCAGTGCTAGAGGTGGGACTAGCGGGGGGGGTCTGACGGGCACGCAGTATTTT. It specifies CSARGGTSGGGLTGTQYF.

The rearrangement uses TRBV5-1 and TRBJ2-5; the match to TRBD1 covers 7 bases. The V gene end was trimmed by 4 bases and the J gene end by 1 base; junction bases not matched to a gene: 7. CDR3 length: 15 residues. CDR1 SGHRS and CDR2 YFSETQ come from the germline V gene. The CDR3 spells CASSRGTAGQETQYF. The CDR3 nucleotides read TGCGCCAGCAGCCGAGGGACAGCTGGCCAAGAGACCCAGTACTTC.

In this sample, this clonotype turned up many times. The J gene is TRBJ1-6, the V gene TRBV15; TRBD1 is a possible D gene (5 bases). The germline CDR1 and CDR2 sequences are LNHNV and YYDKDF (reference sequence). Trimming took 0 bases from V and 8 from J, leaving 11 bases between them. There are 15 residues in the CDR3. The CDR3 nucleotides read TGTGCCACCAGCAGAGAGGTCAGAGGGGATTCACCCCTCCACTTT. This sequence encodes CATSREVRGDSPLHF. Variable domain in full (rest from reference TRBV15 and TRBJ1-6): DAMVIQNPRYQVTQFGKPVTLSCSQTLNHNVMYWYQQKSSQAPKLLFHYYDKDFNNEADTPDNFQSRRPNTSFCFLDIRSPGLGDTAMYLCATSREVRGDSPLHFGNGTRLTVT.

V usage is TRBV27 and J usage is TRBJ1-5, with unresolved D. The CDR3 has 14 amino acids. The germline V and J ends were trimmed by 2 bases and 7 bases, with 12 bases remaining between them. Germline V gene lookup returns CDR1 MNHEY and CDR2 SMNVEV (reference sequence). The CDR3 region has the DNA TGTGCCAGCAGTTTAGTATCGGGAGGGCAGCCCCAGCATTTT. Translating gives CASSLVSGGQPQHF.

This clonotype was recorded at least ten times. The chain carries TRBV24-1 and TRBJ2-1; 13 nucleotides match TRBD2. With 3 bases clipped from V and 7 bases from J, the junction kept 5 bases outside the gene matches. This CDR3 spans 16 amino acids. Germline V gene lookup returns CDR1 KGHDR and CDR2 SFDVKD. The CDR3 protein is CATSDGGLAGSNEQFF. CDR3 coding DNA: TGTGCCACCAGTGATGGGGGACTAGCGGGATCGAATGAGCAGTTCTTC.

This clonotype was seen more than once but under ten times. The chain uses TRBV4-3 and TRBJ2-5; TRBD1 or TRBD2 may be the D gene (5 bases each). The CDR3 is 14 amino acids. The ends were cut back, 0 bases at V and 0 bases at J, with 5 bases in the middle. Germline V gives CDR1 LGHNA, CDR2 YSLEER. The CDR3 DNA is TGCGCCAGCAGCCAAGAGGGACACCAAGAGACCCAGTACTTC. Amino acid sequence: CASSQEGHQETQYF.

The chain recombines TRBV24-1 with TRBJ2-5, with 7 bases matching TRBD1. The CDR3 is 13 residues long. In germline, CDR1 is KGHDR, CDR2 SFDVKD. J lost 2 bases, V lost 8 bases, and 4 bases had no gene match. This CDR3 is CATTDREQETQYF. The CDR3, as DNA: TGTGCCACCACCGACAGGGAACAAGAGACCCAGTACTTC.

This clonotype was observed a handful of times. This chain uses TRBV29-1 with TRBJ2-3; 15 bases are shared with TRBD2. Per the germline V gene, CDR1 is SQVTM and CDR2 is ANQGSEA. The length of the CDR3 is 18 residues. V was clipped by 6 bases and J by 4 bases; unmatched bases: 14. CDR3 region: CSVGTSGGFRFSPDTQYF. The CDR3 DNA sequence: TGCAGCGTGGGGACTAGCGGGGGGTTTAGGTTTTCCCCAGATACGCAGTATTTT.

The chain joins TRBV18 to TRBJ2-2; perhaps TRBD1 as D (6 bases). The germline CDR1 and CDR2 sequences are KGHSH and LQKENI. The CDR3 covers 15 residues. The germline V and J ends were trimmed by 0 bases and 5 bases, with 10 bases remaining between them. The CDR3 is CASSPPRTDTGELFF. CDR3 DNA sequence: TGTGCCAGCTCACCACCCAGGACAGATACCGGGGAGCTGTTTTTT.

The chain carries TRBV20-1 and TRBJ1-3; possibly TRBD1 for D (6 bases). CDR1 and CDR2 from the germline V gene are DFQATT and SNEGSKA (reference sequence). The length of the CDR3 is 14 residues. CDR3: CSAYKQGSGNTIYF. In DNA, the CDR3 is TGCAGCGCTTATAAACAGGGCTCTGGAAACACCATATATTTT.

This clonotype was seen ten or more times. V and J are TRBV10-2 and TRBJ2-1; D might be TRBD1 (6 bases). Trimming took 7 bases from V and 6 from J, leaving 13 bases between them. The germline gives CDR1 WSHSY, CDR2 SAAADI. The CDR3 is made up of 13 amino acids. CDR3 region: CASNYRVGNEQFF. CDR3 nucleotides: TGCGCCAGCAATTACAGGGTCGGCAATGAGCAGTTCTTC.

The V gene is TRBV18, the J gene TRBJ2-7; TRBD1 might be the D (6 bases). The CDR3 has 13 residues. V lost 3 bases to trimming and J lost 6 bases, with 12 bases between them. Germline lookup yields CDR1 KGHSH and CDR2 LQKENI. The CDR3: CASSPTGSSEQYF. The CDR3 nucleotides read TGTGCCAGCTCACCTACAGGGAGCTCCGAGCAGTACTTC.

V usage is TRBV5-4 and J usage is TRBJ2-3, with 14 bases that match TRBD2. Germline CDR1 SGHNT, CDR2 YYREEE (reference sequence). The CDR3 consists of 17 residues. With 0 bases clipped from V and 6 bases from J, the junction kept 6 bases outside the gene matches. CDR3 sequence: CASSLGLAGGPWDTQYF. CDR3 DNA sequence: TGTGCCAGCAGCTTGGGACTAGCGGGGGGGCCGTGGGATACGCAGTATTTT.

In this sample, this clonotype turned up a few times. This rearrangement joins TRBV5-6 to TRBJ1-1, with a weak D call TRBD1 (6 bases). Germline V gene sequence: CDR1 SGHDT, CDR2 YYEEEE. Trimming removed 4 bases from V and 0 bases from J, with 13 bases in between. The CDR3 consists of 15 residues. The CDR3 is CASSVGGGMNTEAFF. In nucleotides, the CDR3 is TGTGCCAGCAGCGTCGGAGGGGGGATGAACACTGAAGCTTTCTTT.

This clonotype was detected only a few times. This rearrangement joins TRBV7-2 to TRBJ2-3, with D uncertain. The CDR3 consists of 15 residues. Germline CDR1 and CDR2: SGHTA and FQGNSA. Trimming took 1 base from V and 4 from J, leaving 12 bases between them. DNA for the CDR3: TGTGCCAGCAGCTTAGGGCTGCCGTCCGCAGATACGCAGTATTTT. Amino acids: CASSLGLPSADTQYF.

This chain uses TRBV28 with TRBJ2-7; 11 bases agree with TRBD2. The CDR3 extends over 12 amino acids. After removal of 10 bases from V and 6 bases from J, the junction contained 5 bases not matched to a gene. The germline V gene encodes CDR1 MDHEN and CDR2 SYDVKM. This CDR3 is CAILGLAAEQYF. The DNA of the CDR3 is TGTGCCATACTGGGACTAGCGGCCGAGCAGTACTTC.

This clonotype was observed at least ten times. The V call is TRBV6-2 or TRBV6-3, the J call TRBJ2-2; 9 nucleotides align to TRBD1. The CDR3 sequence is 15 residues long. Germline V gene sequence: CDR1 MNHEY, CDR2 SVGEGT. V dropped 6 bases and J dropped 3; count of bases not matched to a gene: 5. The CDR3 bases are TGTGCCAGCAGCGTGGGACAGGGTTACACCGGGGAGCTGTTTTTT. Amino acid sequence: CASSVGQGYTGELFF.

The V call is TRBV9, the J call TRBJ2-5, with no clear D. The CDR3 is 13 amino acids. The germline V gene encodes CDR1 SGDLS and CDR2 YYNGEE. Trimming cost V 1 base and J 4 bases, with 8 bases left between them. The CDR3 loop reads CASSVLPRETQYF. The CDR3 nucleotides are TGTGCCAGCAGCGTACTCCCCCGAGAGACCCAGTACTTC.

The CDR3 spells CASSSSGTDTDTQYF. The CDR3 coding sequence is TGTGCCAGCAGTTCTAGCGGGACTGACACAGATACGCAGTATTTT. The chain combines TRBV27 with TRBJ2-3; 9 bases are shared with TRBD2. This CDR3 contains 15 residues. Germline CDR1 MNHEY, CDR2 SMNVEV (reference sequence). Trimming cost V 4 bases and J 2 bases; bases outside gene matches: 4.

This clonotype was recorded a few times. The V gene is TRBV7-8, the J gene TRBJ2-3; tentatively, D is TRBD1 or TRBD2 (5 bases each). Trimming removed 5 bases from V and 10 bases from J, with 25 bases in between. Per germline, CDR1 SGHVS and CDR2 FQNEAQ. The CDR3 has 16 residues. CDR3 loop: CASSRPMGRADGAQYF. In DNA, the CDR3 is TGTGCCAGCAGCCGACCGATGGGACGGGCGGATGGAGCGCAGTATTTT.

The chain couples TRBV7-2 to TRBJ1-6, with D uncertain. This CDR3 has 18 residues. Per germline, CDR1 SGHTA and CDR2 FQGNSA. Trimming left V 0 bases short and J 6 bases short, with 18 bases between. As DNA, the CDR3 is TGTGCCAGCAGCTTAGCGGAACTCCGGAGTCCGATTAATTCACCCCTCCACTTT. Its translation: CASSLAELRSPINSPLHF.

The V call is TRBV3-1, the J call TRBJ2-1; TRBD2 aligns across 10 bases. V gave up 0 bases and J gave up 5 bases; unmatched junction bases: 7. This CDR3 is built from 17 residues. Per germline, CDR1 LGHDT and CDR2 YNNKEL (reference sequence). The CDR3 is CASSQDRASGRHNEQFF. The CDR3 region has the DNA TGTGCCAGCAGCCAAGATAGGGCTAGCGGGAGACACAATGAGCAGTTCTTC.

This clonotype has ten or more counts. CDR3 in amino acids: CASSLGYRGLYGYTF. CDR3 DNA sequence: TGTGCCAGCAGCTTAGGTTACAGGGGGCTTTATGGCTACACCTTC. This chain links TRBV7-2 with TRBJ1-2; TRBD1 agrees at 9 bases. CDR1 is SGHTA and CDR2 is FQGNSA in the germline V gene. J was trimmed by 5 bases and V by 1 base; bases with no gene match: 5. CDR3 length equals 15 residues.

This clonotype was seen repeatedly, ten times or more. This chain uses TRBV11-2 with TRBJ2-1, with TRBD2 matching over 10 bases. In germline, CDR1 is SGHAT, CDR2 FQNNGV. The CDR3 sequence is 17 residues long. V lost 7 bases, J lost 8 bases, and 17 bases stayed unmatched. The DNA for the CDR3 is TGTGCCAGCACCTCCCCTCCGGCTAGCGGGAGTTTTCATGAGCAGTTCTTC. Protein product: CASTSPPASGSFHEQFF.

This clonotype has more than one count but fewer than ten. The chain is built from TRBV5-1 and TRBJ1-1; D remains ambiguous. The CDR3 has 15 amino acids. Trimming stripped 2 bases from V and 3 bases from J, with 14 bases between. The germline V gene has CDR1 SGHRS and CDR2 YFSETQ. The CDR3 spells CASSFRGLGDTEAFF. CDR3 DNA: TGCGCCAGCAGCTTCCGAGGATTGGGTGACACTGAAGCTTTCTTT.

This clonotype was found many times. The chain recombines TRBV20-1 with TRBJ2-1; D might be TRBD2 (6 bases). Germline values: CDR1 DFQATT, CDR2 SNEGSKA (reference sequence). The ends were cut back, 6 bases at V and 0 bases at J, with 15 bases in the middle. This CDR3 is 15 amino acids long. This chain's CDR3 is CSAPERLGSYNEQFF. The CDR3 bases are TGCAGTGCCCCTGAACGACTAGGCTCCTACAATGAGCAGTTCTTC.